This T cell receptor beta chain was identified in a study of pediatric ulcerative colitis (dated by TCRdb to about 2019). The study in broad terms: Of the ulcerative colitis patients, roughly seven had pancolitis and two had left-sided colitis, and histology in every patient was consistent with ulcerative colitis. From roughly 9 newly diagnosed, treatment-naive pediatric ulcerative colitis patients and four non-IBD control children, paired blood and rectal samples were collected. Using the Pediatric Ulcerative Colitis Activity Index, a couple of patients were classed as having mild disease, several as having moderate disease and three as having acute severe colitis.

Trimming accounts for 2 bases at V and 2 bases at J, while the number of junction bases matched to no gene is 4. From a lookup of the germline V gene (reference sequence), CDR1 and CDR2 are GTSNPN and SVGIG. The cysteine opens and the phenylalanine closes a CDR3 of 15 amino acids. Just CDR3 DNA is preserved here, 45 bases in frame from base 1. Notes on this clone: It has no known antigen specificity. The input lacks base qualities; no much larger clone sits a single base away.

During colonoscopy, one to two rectal pinch biopsies were obtained for research purposes. Ulcerative colitis patients had received no immunosuppressive medication before the diagnostic colonoscopy. Before DNA was isolated, the rectal biopsies underwent proteinase K digestion. The Wizard kit (Promega) was used to extract genomic DNA from blood and intestinal samples. Overall study outcomes, separate from this receptor: Two rectal CDR3 clonotypes were present in all ulcerative colitis patients and in none of the controls. The healthy control group was small, with only four individuals. Rectal repertoire features separated controls, mild-moderate and acute severe colitis patients; acute severe colitis showed reduced rectal diversity due to clonal expansions. Blood-derived T cells may have been included in rectal pinch biopsies, especially in patients with overt colitis. For technical reasons, blood samples from a couple of patients gave substantially fewer templates, and these samples were excluded from the blood-rectal overlap analysis. Because repertoires were derived from total lymphocyte DNA, patterns in rare subsets such as regulatory T cells may not have been reflected. Autologous blood-rectal clonal overlap was significantly higher in ulcerative colitis patients than in controls, suggesting increased T cell trafficking to inflamed tissue.

Using the immunoSEQ TRB Survey service, rearranged CDR3 beta regions were amplified from genomic DNA with multiplex V and J primers. To keep sequencing depth the same across samples, survey-level depth of up to 500,000 reads per sample was applied. The libraries were purified, combined into pools and sequenced with Illumina technology. The authors' pipeline ran thus. Productive clonality, sample overlap, pairwise scatters, CDR3 beta length, V/D/J gene usage and productiveness were assessed with immunoSEQ online tools. Calculated diversity was defined as the number of unique rearrangements divided by total templates times 100, and Shannon and Simpson indices were additionally computed. For principal component analysis, Z-score normalized data were analyzed with the R prcomp function and the ggbiplot package. Morisita's index was used to quantify blood-rectal clonal overlap within each subject. The table comes from immuneACCESS by way of TCRdb, which keeps in-frame sequences with V and J called. Part of the clones is missing from these tables; in studies checked, under half for an unresolved V gene and the rest for unknown reasons. V and J calls and clone size are given by that table; D and trimming were obtained from the DNA. The sample table records roughly 18,000 clones; roughly 74% of these occur just once. The top ten clonotypes cover around 6.6% of the sample.

This TCR derives from a boy younger than 18 with moderate ulcerative colitis. The V gene is TRBV30 and the J gene is TRBJ2-3, with TRBD2 matching 10 junction bases. The sequencing sample was made of gut tissue. The nucleotide sequence reads as follows: TGTGCCTGGAGTTGGACTAGCGGACCCACAGATACGCAGTATTTT. This is translated as CAWSWTSGPTDTQYF.